This T cell receptor beta chain was documented in a study of T-cell reconstitution after alpha-beta-depleted transplantation in children (dated by TCRdb to 2015 to 2016). In terms of the full investigation: The study quantitatively tracked T-cell immune reconstitution after TCRalphabeta/CD19-depleted allogeneic hematopoietic cell transplantation in children using TCR repertoire profiling.

Library method: PCR. The sequencer listed for this sample is Illumina HiSeq 2500. Molecular barcoding was employed in the preparation of TCR libraries, with unique molecular identifiers being used to normalize TCRbeta repertoire quantification. TCRdb reran the public reads through fastp at Q25 and MiXCR, keeping productive beta chains. Identical CDR3 proteins give one entry, which carries the most common genes and DNA. Across this sample there are just over 200,000 distinct CDR3 sequences, with roughly 8.1% seen only once. The leading ten clones occupy about 40% of the sample. Sample treatment or condition, as interpreted from the label and publication: allogeneic hematopoietic cell transplantation with graft depleted of TCRalphabeta T cells and CD19 B cells. The transplant recipients were children given TCRalphabeta/CD19-depleted allogeneic hematopoietic cell grafts. Taken from cysteine to phenylalanine, the CDR3 has 14 residues. Only the CDR3 portion is preserved as DNA: 42 bases, with reading frame beginning at the first base. The germline V gene encodes CDR1 DFQATT and CDR2 SNEGSKA (reference sequence). V is pared back by 3 bases and J by 2 bases, with 11 bases lying between the germline termini.

Summary of the overall study and its limitations: Hyperexpanded clone frequencies declined over subsequent months; after one year, T-cell counts and TCRbeta diversity were mostly attributed to newly produced T cells. In some patients, high TCRbeta diversity at day 60 was attributed to recipient T cells and intrathymic progenitors that had survived conditioning. The apparently early alphabetaT-cell count recovery about two months after transplant was reportedly dependent on only several hundred rapidly expanded clones derived from non-depleted graft cells.

This clonotype appeared many times. The target of this receptor is not known. Base qualities are not recorded, but no much larger clone differs from it by a single base. The material was PBMCs, mostly from graft donor cells, obtained 360 days after TCRalphabeta/CD19-depleted stem cell transplant. The chain links TRBV20-1 with TRBJ2-1; the D gene cannot be resolved reliably. The receptor comes from a male patient between 2 and 9 years old who had a stem cell transplant for acute myeloid leukemia, so the T cells may come from the graft donor. Read as DNA, the sequence is TGCAGTGCTAGGACTGTTGTGACCTACAATGAGCAGTTCTTC. Protein translation: CSARTVVTYNEQFF.